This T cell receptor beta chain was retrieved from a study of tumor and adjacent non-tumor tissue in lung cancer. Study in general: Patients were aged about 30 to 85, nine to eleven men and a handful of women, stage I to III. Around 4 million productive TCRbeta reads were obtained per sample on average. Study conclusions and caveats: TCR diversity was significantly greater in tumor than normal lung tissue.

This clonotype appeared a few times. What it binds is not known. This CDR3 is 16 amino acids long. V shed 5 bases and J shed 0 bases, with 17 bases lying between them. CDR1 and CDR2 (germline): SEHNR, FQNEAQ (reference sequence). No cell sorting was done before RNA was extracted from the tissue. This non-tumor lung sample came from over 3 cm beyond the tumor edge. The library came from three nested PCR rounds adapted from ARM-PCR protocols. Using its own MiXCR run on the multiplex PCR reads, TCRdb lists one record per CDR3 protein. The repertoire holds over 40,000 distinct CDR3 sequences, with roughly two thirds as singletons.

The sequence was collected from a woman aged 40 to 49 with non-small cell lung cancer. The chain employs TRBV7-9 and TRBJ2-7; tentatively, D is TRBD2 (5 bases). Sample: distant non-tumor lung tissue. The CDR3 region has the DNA TGTGCCAGCAGCCAGCCAGCGGTGGAAAACTCCTACGAGCAGTACTTC. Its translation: CASSQPAVENSYEQYF. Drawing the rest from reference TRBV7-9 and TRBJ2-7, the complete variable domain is DTGVSQNPRHKITKRGQNVTFRCDPISEHNRLYWYRQTLGQGPEFLTYFQNEAQLEKSRLLSDRFSAERPKGSFSTLEIQRTEQGDSAMYLCASSQPAVENSYEQYFGPGTRLTVT.